Sequencing of this T cell receptor (beta chain) was carried out in a study of blood T cell repertoires in COVID-19. Study context: Sites in the United States, Italy and Spain provided acute and convalescent COVID-19 samples. Sources were T cells, B-cell-depleted T cells, or PBMCs; the material itself was cDNA or gDNA.

The data were produced by immunoSEQ multiplex PCR, yet TCRdb's version contains in-frame clones alone and is incomplete. The sample holds about 200,000 clones, over 70% seen once. The clonotype was recovered from a woman aged 70-85 years with acute or convalescent COVID-19. What was sequenced was peripheral blood.

The CDR3 nucleotides are TGCGCCAGCAGCGGGACAGGGGCTTCCTACAATGAGCAGTTCTTC. Protein product: CASSGTGASYNEQFF. V is TRBV5-1 and J is TRBJ2-1; 10 bases fit TRBD1. The junction had 2 bases not matched to a gene; V was cut back by 4 bases and J by 1 base. The CDR3 has 15 residues. The germline V gene has CDR1 SGHRS and CDR2 YFSETQ.